Given below is one TCR beta chain in context. The data were produced by immunoSEQ multiplex PCR, yet TCRdb's version contains in-frame clones alone and is incomplete. The sample lists under 200,000 clones; 86% were seen once. This sample stems from a study of cytomegalovirus exposure and HLA in healthy donors. V was pared by 2 bases and J by 4 bases, with 16 bases between. The CDR3 spans 16 residues. Per the germline V gene, CDR1 is SGHDT and CDR2 is YYEEEE. Sequencing input: PBMCs. The TCR originated in a woman younger than 35 in good health and CMV-seronegative. The chain couples TRBV5-6 to TRBJ2-1; weak D call: TRBD1 (6 bases). The chain's CDR3 is CASSFRDMGRYNEQFF. The CDR3 DNA is TGTGCCAGCAGCTTCCGGGACATGGGTCGATACAATGAGCAGTTCTTC.